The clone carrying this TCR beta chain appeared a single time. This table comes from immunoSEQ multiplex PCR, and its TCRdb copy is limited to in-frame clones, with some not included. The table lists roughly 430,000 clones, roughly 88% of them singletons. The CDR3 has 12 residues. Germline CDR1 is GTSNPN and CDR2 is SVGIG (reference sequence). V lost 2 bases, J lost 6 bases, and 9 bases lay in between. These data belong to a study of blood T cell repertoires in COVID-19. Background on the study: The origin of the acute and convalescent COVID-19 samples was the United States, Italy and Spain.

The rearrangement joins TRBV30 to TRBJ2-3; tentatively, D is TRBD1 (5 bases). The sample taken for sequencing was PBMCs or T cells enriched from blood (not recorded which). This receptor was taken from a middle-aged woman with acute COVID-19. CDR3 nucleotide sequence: TGTGCCTGGAGTTCTTCAGGGGATACGCAGTATTTT. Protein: CAWSSSGDTQYF.